The 17 T cell receptor beta chains given below trace back to one sample, sequenced in a study of shared clonotypes between healthy human individuals. Only in-frame clones appear in the TCRdb table, and some are missing; sequencing was by immunoSEQ multiplex PCR. In the table there are more than 900,000 clones, more than 75% of which are singletons. Sequencing was carried out using memory CD4+ T cells from PBMCs. Subset meaning: CD45RA-negative fraction. The receptors shown here come from a man aged 18 to 29 in good health. Some clones in this sample may be carry-over from other donors' samples.

On this clone: This specimen includes other DNA sequences encoding the same CDR3. The chain has TRBV6-5 and TRBJ1-1; 11 bases are shared with TRBD1. CDR1 is MNHEY and CDR2 is SVGAGI in the germline V gene. This CDR3 contains 14 residues. V lost 5 bases, J lost 5 bases, and 4 bases stayed unmatched. This CDR3 reads CASSPDRGRTEAFF. The CDR3, as DNA: TGTGCCAGCAGTCCGGACAGGGGGCGGACTGAAGCTTTCTTT.

Comment on this clone: It is likely a read error: a sequence one base away is far more abundant. The J gene is TRBJ1-1, the V gene TRBV30, with a weak D call TRBD1 (6 bases). The V gene's germline CDR1 is GTSNPN and CDR2 SVGIG (reference sequence). The CDR3 is 11 amino acids. CDR3 sequence reads: CTWSVHRAAFF. The CDR3 coding sequence is TGTACCTGGAGTGTACACAGGGCCGCTTTCTTT.

The CDR3: CASSLTGLASDTQYF. CDR3 DNA sequence: TGTGCCAGCAGCCTCACAGGATTAGCATCAGATACGCAGTATTTT. The gene calls are TRBV7-2 and TRBJ2-3; the D gene is possibly TRBD1 (5 bases). V lost 5 bases, J lost 4 bases, and 16 bases lay in between. CDR1 and CDR2 (germline): SGHTA, FQGNSA. This CDR3 has 15 amino acids.

This clone was seen once. The J gene is TRBJ2-5, the V gene TRBV7-2; no clear D gene. V was cut by 4 bases and J by 4 bases, with 19 bases left in between. Per the germline V gene, CDR1 is SGHTA and CDR2 is FQGNSA. This CDR3 region has 16 residues. DNA for the CDR3: TGTGCCAGCAGCTCGAGAGCCGTAGGCCGCCGAGAGACCCAGTACTTC. This encodes CASSSRAVGRRETQYF.

The V call is TRBV18, the J call TRBJ1-5, with 9 bases identical to TRBD1. This CDR3 is 16 amino acids long. Losses at the gene ends were 0 bases for V and 7 bases for J; bases not matched to a gene: 7. In germline, CDR1 is KGHSH, CDR2 LQKENI. CDR3 region: CASSPPPGQGVQPQHF. The CDR3 DNA reads as TGTGCCAGCTCACCACCACCGGGACAGGGAGTCCAGCCCCAGCATTTT.

The gene calls are TRBV5-1 and TRBJ2-2, with 7 positions matching TRBD2. Germline V gene data show CDR1 as SGHRS and CDR2 as YFSETQ. With 0 bases clipped from V and 6 bases from J, the junction kept 5 bases outside the gene matches. The CDR3 sequence is 15 residues long. The CDR3 DNA follows: TGCGCCAGCAGCTTGGCCGCAGGGAGGGCCGGGGAGCTGTTTTTT. Its protein is CASSLAAGRAGELFF.

This sequence joins TRBV7-3 and TRBJ1-1; no clear D. Looked up from germline, CDR1 is SGHTA and CDR2 is FQGTGA. V lost 5 bases and J lost 5, with 18 bases in between. CDR3 length equals 15 residues. As DNA, the CDR3 is TGTGCCAGCAGCAAATACGGACCCCGGGAAACTGAAGCTTTCTTT. As protein: CASSKYGPRETEAFF.

This chain joins TRBV30 and TRBJ2-7; 8 bases map to TRBD1. The length of the CDR3 is 16 residues. V shed 5 bases and J 3 bases; nucleotides not matched to a gene: 15. CDR1 GTSNPN and CDR2 SVGIG come from the germline V gene (reference sequence). The CDR3 sequence is CAWDFGGAGGIYEQYF. CDR3 nucleotide sequence: TGTGCCTGGGACTTTGGTGGTGCAGGGGGCATCTACGAGCAGTACTTC.

Only a few counts were recorded for this clone. This rearrangement joins TRBV23-1 to TRBJ1-1; D gene unclear. TRBV23-1 is filed as an ORF, its function uncertain. Trimming removed 1 base at V and 1 base at J, with 22 bases between. The CDR3 has 19 residues. The CDR3 loop is CASSQFWLFGFWENTEAFF. The CDR3 DNA reads as TGCGCCAGCAGTCAATTTTGGCTTTTCGGTTTCTGGGAGAACACTGAAGCTTTCTTT.

The chain employs TRBV5-1 and TRBJ1-1, with D unclear. The ends were cut back, 2 bases at V and 0 bases at J, with 8 bases in the middle. CDR1 and CDR2 (germline): SGHRS, YFSETQ. This CDR3 is built from 14 residues. The CDR3 nucleotides read TGCGCCAGCAGCTTCTTACAACTGAACACTGAAGCTTTCTTT. It specifies CASSFLQLNTEAFF.

This clone was picked up a small number of times. This chain joins TRBV21-1 and TRBJ1-2; the listed D gene, TRBD1, was not tested against the DNA. TRBV21-1 is a known pseudogene. The CDR3 length is 12 residues. The CDR3 here is CASTGGDYGYTF. The CDR3 DNA follows: TGTGCCAGCACAGGGGGCGACTATGGCTACACCTTC.

To note about this clone: In the same sample, other DNA sequences code for this CDR3. V is TRBV6-5 and J is TRBJ2-7; possibly TRBD2 for D (7 bases). This CDR3 is built from 12 residues. Per the germline V gene, CDR1 is MNHEY and CDR2 is SVGAGI. The V end lost 5 bases, the J end lost 7 bases, and 12 bases lay between the germline ends. CDR3 loop: CASSLRGGEQYF. CDR3 DNA: TGTGCCAGCAGTCTTAGGGGGGGGGAGCAGTACTTC.

In its sample, this clone was seen a few times. The chain uses TRBV29-1 and TRBJ1-4; D unresolved. The germline gives CDR1 SQVTM, CDR2 ANQGSEA. CDR3 length: 11 residues. Trimming pared 8 bases from V and 3 bases from J, leaving 7 bases between. The chain's CDR3 is CSSLANEKLFF. The CDR3 coding sequence is TGCAGCTCCCTGGCTAATGAAAAACTGTTTTTT.

This clone was seen only a few times. The chain recombines TRBV29-1 with TRBJ1-1, with no clear D. V gave up 3 bases and J gave up 2 bases, with 10 bases separating them. This CDR3 comprises 13 residues. Germline lookup yields CDR1 SQVTM and CDR2 ANQGSEA. The CDR3: CSVEGLPNTEAFF. The CDR3 nucleotides read TGCAGCGTTGAGGGTCTACCTAACACTGAAGCTTTCTTT.

The CDR3: CASSLFSVGDNEQFF. The DNA for the CDR3 is TGTGCCAGCAGTTTATTTTCGGTAGGGGACAATGAGCAGTTCTTC. The rearrangement joins TRBV28 to TRBJ2-1; weak D call: TRBD1 (5 bases). Germline CDR1 MDHEN, CDR2 SYDVKM. This CDR3 is 15 amino acids long. V gave up 1 base and J gave up 5 bases, with 12 bases separating them.

The rearrangement joins TRBV4-2 to TRBJ2-7; 16 bases agree with TRBD2. Trimming removed 2 bases from V and 2 bases from J; junction bases left unmatched: 12. This CDR3 spans 20 amino acids. The germline V gene encodes CDR1 LGHNA and CDR2 YNFKEQ. CDR3 residues: CASSQFLAGTSGRGTYEQYF. CDR3 DNA sequence: TGTGCCAGCAGCCAATTCCTCGCCGGGACTAGCGGGAGGGGAACCTACGAGCAGTACTTC.

This chain uses TRBV30 with TRBJ2-7; a weak D match, TRBD1 (6 bases). The CDR3 runs to 12 residues. The ends were cut back, 0 bases at V and 12 bases at J, with 15 bases in the middle. Germline V lookup: CDR1 GTSNPN, CDR2 SVGIG (reference sequence). The CDR3 DNA follows: TGTGCCTGGAGTGTAACCGCAGGGGTAGTGTACTTC. As protein: CAWSVTAGVVYF.